This T cell receptor (beta chain) was identified in a study of blood T cell repertoires in COVID-19. Study in general: COVID-19 samples, acute and convalescent, were from the United States, Italy and Spain. Sample material is recorded as cDNA or gDNA derived from T cells, B-cell-depleted T cells, or PBMCs.

Method: immunoSEQ multiplex PCR; TCRdb's copy keeps in-frame clones and lacks some. Among around 150,000 clones listed, about 88% were seen once. Trimming cost V 2 bases and J 7 bases; bases outside gene matches: 5. Germline CDR1 SGHAT, CDR2 FQNNGV. This CDR3 has 15 amino acids. Sample: peripheral blood. The receptor was derived from a woman older than 75 with acute or convalescent COVID-19. This chain connects TRBV11-2 to TRBJ1-4; 9 nucleotides line up with TRBD1. This CDR3 reads CASSLRQGGGEKLFF. The CDR3 DNA reads TGTGCCAGCAGCTTACGACAGGGGGGTGGTGAAAAACTGTTTTTT.